This section outlines one T cell receptor beta chain sequence together with its context. This clonotype has a count of ten or more. Its binding antigen is unknown. This clone may be a read error of a much larger clone one base away. The data stem from a study of tumor-infiltrating lymphocytes in oesophageal squamous cell carcinoma (dated by TCRdb to about 2016). Library creation used PCR. Sequencing took place on an Illumina HiSeq 2000. In TCRdb, the public reads were trimmed at Q25 with fastp and aligned with MiXCR, with productive beta chains retained. When rows share a CDR3 protein, they turn into one entry using the most common DNA and genes. The sample yields 18,000 or so distinct CDR3 sequences; 35% to 50% were counted once. Together, the top ten hold about 28% of the sample. Unmatched junction bases come to 17, with V trimmed by 5 bases and J by 7 bases. Reading the germline V gene gives CDR1 MNHNS and CDR2 SASEGT. The CDR3, from cysteine to phenylalanine, totals 16 residues. Only the CDR3 part of the read is kept: 48 bases, read in frame from the first base.

Sequences were obtained from esophageal tumor tissue. The chain employs TRBV6-1 and TRBJ2-7; 7 bases in the middle match TRBD2. The receptor comes from a male donor with esophageal squamous cell carcinoma. The CDR3 here reads CASSSYYGGSLYEQYF. The sequenced DNA: TGTGCCAGCAGTTCCTACTATGGCGGGAGTTTATATGAGCAGTACTTC.